This TCR beta chain was retrieved from a study of T cell changes during pregnancy in multiple sclerosis. Libraries were prepared by immunoSEQ multiplex PCR; TCRdb keeps only in-frame clonotypes and omits some of them. The sample shows about 58,000 clones, less than 95% of them seen only once. Trimming pared 8 bases from V and 4 bases from J, leaving 11 bases between. The CDR3 is made up of 12 amino acids. CDR1 KGHSH and CDR2 LQKENI come from the germline V gene. The chain joins TRBV18 to TRBJ1-2; D call uncertain. The source is a female donor in good health, enrolled as a control in a pregnancy study. Sequenced here: CD4+ T cells from peripheral blood mononuclear cells, sampled after pregnancy. This CDR3 reads CASTRESYGYTF. The CDR3 DNA is TGTGCCAGCACGAGGGAGTCCTATGGCTACACCTTC.